A selection of T cell receptor beta chains follows, all from one sample in a study of blood T cell repertoires in COVID-19. Clones were read by immunoSEQ multiplex PCR, and TCRdb kept only the in-frame ones, dropping some. The sample shows under 250,000 clones, around 86% of them seen only once. The sample comprised peripheral blood. The receptors shown here come from a man between 60 and 75 years old who had recovered from COVID-19. Both conserved end residues are part of each CDR3. The order of the fields is D gene, clone size, J gene, V gene, CDR3 protein, CDR3 DNA. The D gene is left open where the match is weak. The size field is filled for only some rows; it gives once, few, many or a size class.

d_gene: -
abundance: -
j_gene: TRBJ1-2
v_gene: TRBV24-1
CDR3aa: CATSDFGQPYGYTF
CDR3nt: TGTGCCACCAGTGATTTCGGACAGCCCTATGGCTACACCTTC

d_gene: -
abundance: once
j_gene: TRBJ1-5
v_gene: TRBV6-5
CDR3aa: CASSTGKNSNQPQHF
CDR3nt: TGTGCCAGCAGTACAGGGAAGAATAGCAATCAGCCCCAGCATTTT

d_gene: -
abundance: -
j_gene: TRBJ2-2
v_gene: TRBV9
CDR3aa: CASSVAGTSNTGELFF
CDR3nt: TGTGCCAGCAGCGTGGCCGGGACTTCGAACACCGGGGAGCTGTTTTTT

d_gene: TRBD1
abundance: few
j_gene: TRBJ2-3
v_gene: TRBV10-3
CDR3aa: CAISGDPDRVGTDTQYF
CDR3nt: TGTGCCATCAGTGGGGATCCGGACAGGGTTGGCACAGATACGCAGTATTTT

d_gene: -
abundance: -
j_gene: TRBJ1-4
v_gene: TRBV11-2
CDR3aa: CASSSTGLGEKLFF
CDR3nt: TGTGCCAGCAGCTCTACAGGGTTGGGGGAAAAACTGTTTTTT

d_gene: -
abundance: -
j_gene: TRBJ2-7
v_gene: TRBV6-5
CDR3aa: CASSLYRDSREQYF
CDR3nt: TGTGCCAGCAGTCTATACCGGGACTCCCGCGAGCAGTACTTC

d_gene: -
abundance: -
j_gene: TRBJ2-7
v_gene: TRBV4-2
CDR3aa: CASSQDGGAAYEQYF
CDR3nt: TGTGCCAGCAGCCAAGATGGGGGGGCTGCCTACGAGCAGTACTTC

d_gene: TRBD1
abundance: -
j_gene: TRBJ1-4
v_gene: TRBV20-1
CDR3aa: CSARQGALLFF
CDR3nt: TGCAGTGCAAGACAGGGGGCGTTACTGTTTTTT

d_gene: -
abundance: -
j_gene: TRBJ1-2
v_gene: TRBV5-1
CDR3aa: CASSPAGNNYTF
CDR3nt: TGCGCCAGCAGCCCCGCGGGAAACAACTACACCTTC

d_gene: TRBD1
abundance: once
j_gene: TRBJ2-7
v_gene: TRBV15
CDR3aa: CATSRRDRWSSYEQYF
CDR3nt: TGTGCCACCAGCAGAAGGGACAGGTGGAGCTCCTACGAGCAGTACTTC

d_gene: TRBD1
abundance: -
j_gene: TRBJ1-2
v_gene: TRBV6-2/TRBV6-3
CDR3aa: CASSYGTVSGYTF
CDR3nt: TGTGCCAGCAGTTACGGGACAGTAAGCGGCTACACCTTC

d_gene: TRBD2
abundance: -
j_gene: TRBJ2-7
v_gene: TRBV3-1/TRBV3-2
CDR3aa: CASSPSGGAFEQYF
CDR3nt: TGTGCCAGCAGCCCGAGCGGGGGGGCCTTCGAGCAGTACTTC

d_gene: TRBD1
abundance: -
j_gene: TRBJ2-3
v_gene: TRBV5-1
CDR3aa: CASSTGQGSTDTQYF
CDR3nt: TGCGCCAGCAGCACCGGACAGGGCAGCACAGATACGCAGTATTTT

d_gene: TRBD1
abundance: -
j_gene: TRBJ1-2
v_gene: TRBV2
CDR3aa: CASIMDRGLGGYTF
CDR3nt: TGTGCCAGCATCATGGACAGGGGGCTTGGTGGCTACACCTTC

d_gene: -
abundance: -
j_gene: TRBJ2-7
v_gene: TRBV2
CDR3aa: CASSGDRGFEQYF
CDR3nt: TGTGCCAGCAGTGGGGATAGGGGGTTTGAGCAGTACTTC

d_gene: TRBD1
abundance: -
j_gene: TRBJ2-7
v_gene: TRBV5-4
CDR3aa: CASSLGGQGNYEQYF
CDR3nt: TGTGCCAGCAGCTTGGGGGGACAGGGGAATTACGAGCAGTACTTC

d_gene: -
abundance: -
j_gene: TRBJ2-1
v_gene: TRBV4-2
CDR3aa: CASSQGSSEVRDEQFF
CDR3nt: TGTGCCAGCAGCCAAGGGTCCAGCGAAGTACGGGATGAGCAGTTCTTC